Detailed here is one T cell receptor beta chain. These data belong to a study of OX40 agonist ivuxolimab in advanced cancers. CDR1 is WNHNN, CDR2 SYGVQD, per germline (reference sequence). V lost 0 bases and J lost 7, with 12 bases in between. This CDR3 has 14 residues. Profiled with immunoSEQ multiplex PCR; TCRdb holds only in-frame clones, not every one. The sample records about 96,000 clones, roughly 80% being singletons. This TCR was sampled from an adult with an advanced solid tumor such as melanoma, head and neck, liver or kidney cancer. The source material was CD4+ or CD8+ T cells sorted from blood, sampled in a trial of the OX40 agonist ivuxolimab. The V call is TRBV10-1, the J call TRBJ2-5; D assignment may be TRBD1 or TRBD2 (5 bases each). The CDR3 reads CASSESGTLGTQYF. CDR3 nucleotide sequence: TGCGCCAGCAGTGAGTCCGGGACGTTGGGGACCCAGTACTTC.